The entry below describes one T cell receptor (beta chain). The target antigen is unknown. This record comes from a study of cytomegalovirus exposure and HLA in healthy donors. The CDR3 totals 15 residues. The V gene's germline CDR1 is SGHTA and CDR2 FQGNSA. Trimming took 5 bases from V and 7 from J; bases not matched to a gene: 6. Amplification used 60 Vbeta primers and 13 Jbeta primers. The table came from immunoSEQ multiplex PCR; TCRdb's copy has only in-frame clones and leaves some out. The table has fewer than 130,000 clones, over 65% seen once. Whole-study findings and limits: A later analysis reportedly found that, within productive TCRs, an Asian-associated ancestry cluster had fewer N-insertions than the mean observed across the roughly 700 donors.

The TCR originated in a man aged 30 to 39 in good health and CMV-seropositive. Sequencing was done on a sample of PBMCs. This chain links TRBV7-2 with TRBJ1-5; 12 bases line up with TRBD1. The CDR3 DNA reads as TGTGCCAGCAGCCCTGGGACAGGGGGCTGGCAGCCCCAGCATTTT. It codes for CASSPGTGGWQPQHF.